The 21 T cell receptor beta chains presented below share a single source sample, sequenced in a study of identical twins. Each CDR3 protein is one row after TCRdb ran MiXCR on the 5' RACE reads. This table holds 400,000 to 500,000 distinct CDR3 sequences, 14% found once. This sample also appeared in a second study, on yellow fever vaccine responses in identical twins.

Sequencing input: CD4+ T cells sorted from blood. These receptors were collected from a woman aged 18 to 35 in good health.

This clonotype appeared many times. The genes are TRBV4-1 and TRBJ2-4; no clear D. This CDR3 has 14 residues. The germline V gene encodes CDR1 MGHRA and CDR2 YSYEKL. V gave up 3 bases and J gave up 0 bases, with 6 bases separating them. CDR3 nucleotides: TGCGCCAGCAGCCAGCCGTTAGCCAAAAACATTCAGTACTTC. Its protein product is CASSQPLAKNIQYF.

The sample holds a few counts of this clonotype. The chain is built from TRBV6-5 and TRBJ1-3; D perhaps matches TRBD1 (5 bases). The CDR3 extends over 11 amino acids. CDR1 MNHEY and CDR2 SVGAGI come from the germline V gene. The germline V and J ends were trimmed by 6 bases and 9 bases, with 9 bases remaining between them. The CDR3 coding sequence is TGTGCCAGCAGGACAGTCGGCACCATATATTTT. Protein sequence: CASRTVGTIYF.

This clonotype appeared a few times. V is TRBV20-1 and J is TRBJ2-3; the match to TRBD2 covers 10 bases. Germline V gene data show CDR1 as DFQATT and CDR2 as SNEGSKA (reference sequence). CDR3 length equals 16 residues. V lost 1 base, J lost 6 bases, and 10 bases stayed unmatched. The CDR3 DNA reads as TGCAGTGCTAGAGGCTCTCAGCGGGGGGGCGTCGATACGCAGTATTTT. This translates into CSARGSQRGGVDTQYF.

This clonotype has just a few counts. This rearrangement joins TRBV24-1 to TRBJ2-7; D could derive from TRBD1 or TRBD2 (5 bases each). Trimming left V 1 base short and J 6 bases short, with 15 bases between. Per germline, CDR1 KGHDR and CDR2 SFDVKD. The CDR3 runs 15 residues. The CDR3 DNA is TGTGCCACCAGTGATTTCAAGGGTGGGACGGGCGAGCAGTACTTC. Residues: CATSDFKGGTGEQYF.

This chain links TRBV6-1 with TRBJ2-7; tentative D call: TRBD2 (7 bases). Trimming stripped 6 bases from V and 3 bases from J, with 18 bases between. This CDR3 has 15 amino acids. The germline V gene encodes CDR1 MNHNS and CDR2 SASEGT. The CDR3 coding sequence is TGTGCCAGCAGCTCGGGGGGCACGCAGGGCTACGAGCAGTACTTC. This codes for CASSSGGTQGYEQYF.

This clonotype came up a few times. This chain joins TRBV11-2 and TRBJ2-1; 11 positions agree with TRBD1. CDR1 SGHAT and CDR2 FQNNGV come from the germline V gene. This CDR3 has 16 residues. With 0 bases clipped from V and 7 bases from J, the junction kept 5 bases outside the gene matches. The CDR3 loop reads CASSLDAGTGGNEQFF. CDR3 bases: TGTGCCAGCAGCTTAGATGCCGGGACAGGGGGAAATGAGCAGTTCTTC.

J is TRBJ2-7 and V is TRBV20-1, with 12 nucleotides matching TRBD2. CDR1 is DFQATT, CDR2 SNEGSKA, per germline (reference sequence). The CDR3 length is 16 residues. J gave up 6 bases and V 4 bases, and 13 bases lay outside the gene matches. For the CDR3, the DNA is TGCAGTGCTACCGGACTGCTAGCGGGAGGGCCTAGCGAGCAGTACTTC. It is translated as CSATGLLAGGPSEQYF.

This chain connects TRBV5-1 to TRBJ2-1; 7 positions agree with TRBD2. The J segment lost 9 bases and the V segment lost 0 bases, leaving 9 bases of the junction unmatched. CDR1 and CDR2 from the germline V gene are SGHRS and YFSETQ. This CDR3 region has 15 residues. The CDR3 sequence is CASSLGGSGFSEQFF. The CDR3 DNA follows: TGCGCCAGCAGCTTGGGCGGGAGTGGGTTTAGTGAGCAGTTCTTC.

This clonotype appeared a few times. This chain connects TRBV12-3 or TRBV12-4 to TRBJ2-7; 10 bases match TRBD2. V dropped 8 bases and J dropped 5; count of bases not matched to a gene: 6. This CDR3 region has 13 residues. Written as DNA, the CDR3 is TGTGCCAGCGAGCGGGAGGGCCTACACGAGCAGTACTTC. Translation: CASEREGLHEQYF.

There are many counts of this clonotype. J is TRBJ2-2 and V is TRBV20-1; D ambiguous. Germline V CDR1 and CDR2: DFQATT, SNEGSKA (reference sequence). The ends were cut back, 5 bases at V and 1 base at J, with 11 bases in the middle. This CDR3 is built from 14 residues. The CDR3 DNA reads TGCAGTGCTCGACGTCGACAGAACACCGGGGAGCTGTTTTTT. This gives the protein CSARRRQNTGELFF.

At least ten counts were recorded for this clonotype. CDR3 nucleotides: TGTGCCACCAGCGCGACAGAATACTATGGCTACACCTTC. It codes for CATSATEYYGYTF. The chain carries TRBV24-1 and TRBJ1-2, with TRBD1 as a possible D gene (5 bases). Trimming shortened V by 7 bases and J by 3 bases, and 11 bases separated the two germline ends. Germline assignment: CDR1 KGHDR and CDR2 SFDVKD. This CDR3 is 13 amino acids long.

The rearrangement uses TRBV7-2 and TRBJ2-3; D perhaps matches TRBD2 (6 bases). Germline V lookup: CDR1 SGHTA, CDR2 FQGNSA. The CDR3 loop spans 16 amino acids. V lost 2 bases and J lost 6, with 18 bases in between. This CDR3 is CASSLRSGSPLDTQYF. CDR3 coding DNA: TGTGCCAGCAGCTTAAGGAGCGGGTCCCCTCTGGATACGCAGTATTTT.

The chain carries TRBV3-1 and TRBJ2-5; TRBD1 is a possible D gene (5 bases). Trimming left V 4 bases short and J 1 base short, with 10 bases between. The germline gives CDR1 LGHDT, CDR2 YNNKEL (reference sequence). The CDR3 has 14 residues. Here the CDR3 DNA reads TGTGCCAGCAGCCCCCGACAGATCCAAGAGACCCAGTACTTC. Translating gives CASSPRQIQETQYF.

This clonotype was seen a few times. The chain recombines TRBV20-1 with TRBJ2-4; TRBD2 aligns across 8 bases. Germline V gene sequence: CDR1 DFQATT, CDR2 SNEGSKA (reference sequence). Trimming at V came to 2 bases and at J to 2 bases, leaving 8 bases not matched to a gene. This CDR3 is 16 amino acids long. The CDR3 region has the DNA TGCAGTGCTAGAAACCTAGCGGGCGGAACCAAAAACATTCAGTACTTC. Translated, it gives CSARNLAGGTKNIQYF.

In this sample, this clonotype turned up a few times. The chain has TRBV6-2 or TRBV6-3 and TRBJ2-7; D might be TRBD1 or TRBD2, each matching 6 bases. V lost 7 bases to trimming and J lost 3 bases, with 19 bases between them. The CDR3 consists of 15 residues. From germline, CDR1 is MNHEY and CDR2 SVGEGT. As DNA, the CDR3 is TGTGCCAGCATCAATCCCAATCGGGGGCTCTACGAGCAGTACTTC. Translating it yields CASINPNRGLYEQYF.

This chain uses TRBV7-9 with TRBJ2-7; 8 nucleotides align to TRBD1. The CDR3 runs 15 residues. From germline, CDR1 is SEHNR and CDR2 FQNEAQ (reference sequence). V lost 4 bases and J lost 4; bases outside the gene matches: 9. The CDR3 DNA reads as TGTGCCAGCAGCTATGACAGGGGTGCGACTTACGAGCAGTACTTC. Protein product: CASSYDRGATYEQYF.

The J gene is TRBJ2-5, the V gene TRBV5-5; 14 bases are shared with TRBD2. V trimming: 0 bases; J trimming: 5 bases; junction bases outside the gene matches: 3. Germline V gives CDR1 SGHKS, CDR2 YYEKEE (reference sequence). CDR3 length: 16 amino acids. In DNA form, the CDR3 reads TGTGCCAGCAGCTTGGGACTAGCGGGAGGGGAGGAGACCCAGTACTTC. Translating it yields CASSLGLAGGEETQYF.

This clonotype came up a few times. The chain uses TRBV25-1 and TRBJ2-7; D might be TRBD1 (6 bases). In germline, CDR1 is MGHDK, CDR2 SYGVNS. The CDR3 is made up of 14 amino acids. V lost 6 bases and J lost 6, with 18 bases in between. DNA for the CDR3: TGTGCCAGCAGGGGAGACAGGATCGGGGCCGAGCAGTACTTC. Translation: CASRGDRIGAEQYF.

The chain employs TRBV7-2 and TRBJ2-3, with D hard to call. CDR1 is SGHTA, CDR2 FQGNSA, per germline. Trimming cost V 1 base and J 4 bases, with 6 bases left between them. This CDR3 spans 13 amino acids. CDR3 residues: CASSLESADTQYF. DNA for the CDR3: TGTGCCAGCAGCTTAGAGAGCGCAGATACGCAGTATTTT. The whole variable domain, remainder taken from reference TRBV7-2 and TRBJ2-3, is GAGVSQSPSNKVTEKGKDVELRCDPISGHTALYWYRQSLGQGLEFLIYFQGNSAPDKSGLPSDRFSAERTGGSVSTLTIQRTQQEDSAVYLCASSLESADTQYFGPGTRLTVL.

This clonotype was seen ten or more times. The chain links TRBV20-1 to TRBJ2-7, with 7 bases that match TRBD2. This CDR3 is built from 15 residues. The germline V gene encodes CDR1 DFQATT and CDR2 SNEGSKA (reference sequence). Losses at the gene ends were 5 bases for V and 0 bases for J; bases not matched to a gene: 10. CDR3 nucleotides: TGCAGTGCTCAGGTCGGGGGAGGGAACTCCTACGAGCAGTACTTC. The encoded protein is CSAQVGGGNSYEQYF.

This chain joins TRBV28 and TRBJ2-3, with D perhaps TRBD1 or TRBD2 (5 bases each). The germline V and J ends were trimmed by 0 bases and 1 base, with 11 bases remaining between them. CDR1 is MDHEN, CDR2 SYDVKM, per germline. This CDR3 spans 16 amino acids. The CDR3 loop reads CASSLWAGTGTDTQYF. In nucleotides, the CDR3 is TGTGCCAGCAGTTTATGGGCAGGGACCGGCACAGATACGCAGTATTTT.